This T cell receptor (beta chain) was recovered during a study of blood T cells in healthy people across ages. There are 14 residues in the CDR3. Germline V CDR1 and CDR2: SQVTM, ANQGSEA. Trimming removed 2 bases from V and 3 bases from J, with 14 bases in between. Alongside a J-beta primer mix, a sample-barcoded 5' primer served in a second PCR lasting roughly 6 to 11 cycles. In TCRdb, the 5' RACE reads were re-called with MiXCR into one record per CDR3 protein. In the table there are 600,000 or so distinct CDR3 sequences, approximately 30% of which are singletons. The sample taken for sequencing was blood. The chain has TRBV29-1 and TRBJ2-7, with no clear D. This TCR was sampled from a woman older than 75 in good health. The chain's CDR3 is CSVERQRMDYEQYF. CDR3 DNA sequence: TGCAGCGTTGAAAGGCAGCGAATGGACTACGAGCAGTACTTC.